A single T cell receptor beta chain is shown here with its context. This CDR3 is also generated by other DNA sequences in the sample. Data came from immunoSEQ multiplex PCR; TCRdb stores just in-frame clones and leaves some out. The sample contains millions of clones, more than 90% of which appear only once. This sample is drawn from a study of shared clonotypes between healthy human individuals. Germline V CDR1 and CDR2: SGHRS, YFSETQ. Trimming took 0 bases from V and 0 from J, leaving 7 bases between them. This CDR3 comprises 15 residues. This chain links TRBV5-1 with TRBJ1-3; D is undetermined. The TCR originated in a man in his late teens or twenties in good health. The sequencing sample was made of naive CD4+ T cells sorted from blood. Subset noted: CD45RA+ positively selected. CDR3 loop: CASSLEGSSGNTIYF. DNA for the CDR3: TGCGCCAGCAGCTTGGAAGGTAGCTCTGGAAACACCATATATTTT.